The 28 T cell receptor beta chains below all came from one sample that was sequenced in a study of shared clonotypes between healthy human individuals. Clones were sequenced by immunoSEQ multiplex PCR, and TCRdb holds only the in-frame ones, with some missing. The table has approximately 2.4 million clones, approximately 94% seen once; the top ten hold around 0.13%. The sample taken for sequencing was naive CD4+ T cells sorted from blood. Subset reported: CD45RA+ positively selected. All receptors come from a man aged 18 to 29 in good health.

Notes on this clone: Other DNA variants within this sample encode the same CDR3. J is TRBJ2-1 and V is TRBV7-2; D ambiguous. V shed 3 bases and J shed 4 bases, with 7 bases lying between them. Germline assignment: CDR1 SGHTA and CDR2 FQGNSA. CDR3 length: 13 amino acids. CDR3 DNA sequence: TGTGCCAGCAGCTTTGCAGGTTACAATGAGCAGTTCTTC. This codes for CASSFAGYNEQFF.

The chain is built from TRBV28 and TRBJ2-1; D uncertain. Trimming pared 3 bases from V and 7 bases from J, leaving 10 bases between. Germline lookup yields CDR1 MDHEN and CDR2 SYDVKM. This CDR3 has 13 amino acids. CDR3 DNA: TGTGCCAGCAGTTTTGTCGTAAGAAATGAGCAGTTCTTC. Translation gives CASSFVVRNEQFF.

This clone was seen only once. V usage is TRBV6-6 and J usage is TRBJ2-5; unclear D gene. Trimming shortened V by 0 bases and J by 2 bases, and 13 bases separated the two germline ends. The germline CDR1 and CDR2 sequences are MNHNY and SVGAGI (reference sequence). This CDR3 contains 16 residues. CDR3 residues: CASSYSGGRVQETQYF. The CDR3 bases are TGTGCCAGCAGTTACTCTGGCGGCAGAGTGCAAGAGACCCAGTACTTC.

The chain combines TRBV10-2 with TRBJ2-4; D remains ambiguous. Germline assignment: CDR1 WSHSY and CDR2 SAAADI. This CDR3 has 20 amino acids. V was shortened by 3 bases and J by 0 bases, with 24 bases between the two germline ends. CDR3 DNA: TGCGCCAGCAGTGAATCAAGAGTGGGCAGTTCCATTCTAGCCAAAAACATTCAGTACTTC. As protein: CASSESRVGSSILAKNIQYF.

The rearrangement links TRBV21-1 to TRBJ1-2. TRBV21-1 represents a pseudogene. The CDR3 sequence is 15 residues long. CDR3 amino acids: CASSKVCGEAYGYTF. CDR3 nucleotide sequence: TGTGCCAGCAGCAAAGTCTGTGGGGAGGCCTATGGCTACACCTTC.

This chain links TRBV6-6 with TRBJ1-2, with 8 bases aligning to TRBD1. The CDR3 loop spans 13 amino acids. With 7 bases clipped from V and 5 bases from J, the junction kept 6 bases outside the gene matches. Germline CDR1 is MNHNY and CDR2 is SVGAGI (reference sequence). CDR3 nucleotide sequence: TGTGCCAGCACCCAGGGGGCAGGTTATGGCTACACCTTC. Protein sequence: CASTQGAGYGYTF.

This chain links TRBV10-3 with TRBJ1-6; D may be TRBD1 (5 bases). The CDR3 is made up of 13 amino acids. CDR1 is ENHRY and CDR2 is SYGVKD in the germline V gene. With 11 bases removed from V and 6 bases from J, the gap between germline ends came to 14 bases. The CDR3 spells CAAPTTGNSPLHF. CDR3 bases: TGTGCCGCGCCGACCACAGGTAATTCACCCCTCCACTTT.

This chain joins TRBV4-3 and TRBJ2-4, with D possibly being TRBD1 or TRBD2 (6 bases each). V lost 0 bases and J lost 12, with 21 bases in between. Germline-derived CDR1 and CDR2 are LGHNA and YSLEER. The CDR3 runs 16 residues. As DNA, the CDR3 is TGCGCCAGCAGCCAAGACCCCATGGGGGGCCCGATTGGTCAGTACTTC. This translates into CASSQDPMGGPIGQYF.

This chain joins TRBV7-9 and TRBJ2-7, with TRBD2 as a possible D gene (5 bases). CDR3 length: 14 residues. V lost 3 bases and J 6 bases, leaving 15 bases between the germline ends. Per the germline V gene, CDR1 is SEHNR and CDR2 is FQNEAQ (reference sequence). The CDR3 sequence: CASSLGSPVREQYF. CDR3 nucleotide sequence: TGTGCCAGCAGCTTGGGGAGTCCGGTTCGCGAGCAGTACTTC.

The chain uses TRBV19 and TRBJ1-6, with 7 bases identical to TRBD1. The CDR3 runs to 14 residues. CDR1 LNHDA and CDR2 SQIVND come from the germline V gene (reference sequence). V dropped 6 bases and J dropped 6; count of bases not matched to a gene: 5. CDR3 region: CASRQGGSNSPLHF. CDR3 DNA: TGTGCCAGTAGGCAGGGGGGAAGTAATTCACCCCTCCACTTT.

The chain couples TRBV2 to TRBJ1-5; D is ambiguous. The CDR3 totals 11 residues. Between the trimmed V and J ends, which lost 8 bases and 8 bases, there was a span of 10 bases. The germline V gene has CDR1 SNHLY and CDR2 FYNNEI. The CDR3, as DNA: TGTGCCAGCGGAGGGTCAGAGCCCCAGCATTTT. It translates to CASGGSEPQHF. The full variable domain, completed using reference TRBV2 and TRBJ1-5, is EPEVTQTPSHQVTQMGQEVILRCVPISNHLYFYWYRQILGQKVEFLVSFYNNEISEKSEIFDDQFSVERPDGSNFTLKIRSTKLEDSAMYFCASGGSEPQHFGDGTRLSIL.

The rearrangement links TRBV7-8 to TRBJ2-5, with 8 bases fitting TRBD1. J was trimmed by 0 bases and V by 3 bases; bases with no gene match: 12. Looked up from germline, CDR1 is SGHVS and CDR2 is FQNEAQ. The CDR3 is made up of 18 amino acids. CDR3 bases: TGTGCCAGCAGCTTCGGACAGGGCGGGACTTGGTACCAAGAGACCCAGTACTTC. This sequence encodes CASSFGQGGTWYQETQYF.

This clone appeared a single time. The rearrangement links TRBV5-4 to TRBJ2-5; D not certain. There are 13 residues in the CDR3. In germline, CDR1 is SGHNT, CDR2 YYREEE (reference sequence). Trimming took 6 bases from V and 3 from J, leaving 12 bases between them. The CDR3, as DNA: TGTGCCAGCACCTCGGGCCCTAAAGAGACCCAGTACTTC. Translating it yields CASTSGPKETQYF.

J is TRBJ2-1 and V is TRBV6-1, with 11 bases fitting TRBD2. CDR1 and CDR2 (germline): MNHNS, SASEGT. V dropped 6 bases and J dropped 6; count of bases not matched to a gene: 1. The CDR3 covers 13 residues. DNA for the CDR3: TGTGCCAGCAGGGGACTAGCGGCCAATGAGCAGTTCTTC. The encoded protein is CASRGLAANEQFF.

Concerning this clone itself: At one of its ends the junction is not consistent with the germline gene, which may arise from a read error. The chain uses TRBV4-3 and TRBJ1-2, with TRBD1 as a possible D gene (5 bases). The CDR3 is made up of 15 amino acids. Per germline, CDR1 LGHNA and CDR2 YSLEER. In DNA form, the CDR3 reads TGCGCCAGCAGTCAAGGGGTCCTTCCTAACTATGGCTACACCTTC. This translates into CASSQGVLPNYGYTF.

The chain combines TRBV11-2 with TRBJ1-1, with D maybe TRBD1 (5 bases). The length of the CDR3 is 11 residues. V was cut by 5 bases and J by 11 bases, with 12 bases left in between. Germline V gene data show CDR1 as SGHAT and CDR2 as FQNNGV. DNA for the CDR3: TGTGCCAGCAGCCCGACAGTGAGGGCTTTCTTT. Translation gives CASSPTVRAFF.

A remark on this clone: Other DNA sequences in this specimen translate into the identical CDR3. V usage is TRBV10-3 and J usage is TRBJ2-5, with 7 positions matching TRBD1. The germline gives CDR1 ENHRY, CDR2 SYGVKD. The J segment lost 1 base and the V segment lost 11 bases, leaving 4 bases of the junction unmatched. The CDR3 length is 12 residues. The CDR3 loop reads CASRDSQETQYF. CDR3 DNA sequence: TGTGCCTCAAGGGACAGCCAAGAGACCCAGTACTTC.

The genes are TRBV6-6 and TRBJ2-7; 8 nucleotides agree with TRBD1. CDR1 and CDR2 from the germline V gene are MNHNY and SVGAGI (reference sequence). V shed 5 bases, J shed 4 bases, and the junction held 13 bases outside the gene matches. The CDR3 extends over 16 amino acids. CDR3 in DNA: TGTGCCAGCAGTCTACCCGGGACAGGCAATGAATACGAGCAGTACTTC. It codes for CASSLPGTGNEYEQYF.

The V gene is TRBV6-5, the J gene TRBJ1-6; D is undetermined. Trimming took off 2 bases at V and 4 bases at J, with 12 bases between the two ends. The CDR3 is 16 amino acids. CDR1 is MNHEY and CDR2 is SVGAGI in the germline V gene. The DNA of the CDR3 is TGTGCCAGCAGTTACCGTCGAGATTCATATAATTCACCCCTCCACTTT. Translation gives CASSYRRDSYNSPLHF.

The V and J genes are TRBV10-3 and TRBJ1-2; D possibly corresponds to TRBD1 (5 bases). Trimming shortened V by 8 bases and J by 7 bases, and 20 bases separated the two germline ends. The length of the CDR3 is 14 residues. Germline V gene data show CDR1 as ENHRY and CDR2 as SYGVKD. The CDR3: CAIRGFPLDSGYTF. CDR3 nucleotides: TGTGCCATCCGGGGGTTCCCTCTAGATTCTGGCTACACCTTC.

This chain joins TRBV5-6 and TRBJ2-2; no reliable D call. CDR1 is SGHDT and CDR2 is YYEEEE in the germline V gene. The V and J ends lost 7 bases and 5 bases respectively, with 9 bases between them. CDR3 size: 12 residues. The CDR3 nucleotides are TGTGCCAGCCACCCCGGGACCGGGGAGCTGTTTTTT. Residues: CASHPGTGELFF.

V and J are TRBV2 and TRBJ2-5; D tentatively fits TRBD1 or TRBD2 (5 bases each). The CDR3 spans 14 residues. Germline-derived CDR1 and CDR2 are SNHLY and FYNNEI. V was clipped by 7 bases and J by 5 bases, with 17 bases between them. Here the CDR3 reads CASTSMGTRETQYF. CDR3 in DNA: TGTGCCAGCACCTCGATGGGGACCAGGGAGACCCAGTACTTC.

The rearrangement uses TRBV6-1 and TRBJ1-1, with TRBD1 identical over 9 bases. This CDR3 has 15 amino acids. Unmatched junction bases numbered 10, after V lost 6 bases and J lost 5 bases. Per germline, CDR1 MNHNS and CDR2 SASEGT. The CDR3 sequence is CASSPSTGGWTEAFF. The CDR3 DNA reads TGTGCCAGCAGCCCCTCGACAGGGGGATGGACTGAAGCTTTCTTT.

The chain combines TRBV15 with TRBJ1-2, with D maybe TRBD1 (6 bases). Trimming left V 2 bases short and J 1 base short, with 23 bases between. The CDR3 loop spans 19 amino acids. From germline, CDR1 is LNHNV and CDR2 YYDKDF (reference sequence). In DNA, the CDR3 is TGTGCCACCAGCAGACAGGGGAAACGGTCCACCCTATTTAACTATGGCTACACCTTC. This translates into CATSRQGKRSTLFNYGYTF.

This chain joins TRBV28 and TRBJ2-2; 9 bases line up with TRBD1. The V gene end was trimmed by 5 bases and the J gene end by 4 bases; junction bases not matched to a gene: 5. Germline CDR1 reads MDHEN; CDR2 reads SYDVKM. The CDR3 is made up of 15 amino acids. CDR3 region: CASSRGDRATGELFF. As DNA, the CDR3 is TGTGCCAGCAGTAGAGGGGACAGGGCCACCGGGGAGCTGTTTTTT.

The CDR3 reads CASSALPGPDNEQFF. CDR3 in DNA: TGTGCCAGTAGTGCGCTTCCGGGGCCAGACAATGAGCAGTTCTTC. The rearrangement links TRBV19 to TRBJ2-1; the D gene could be TRBD1 or TRBD2 (5 bases each). This CDR3 spans 15 amino acids. Germline lookup yields CDR1 LNHDA and CDR2 SQIVND (reference sequence). V was trimmed by 5 bases and J by 5 bases, leaving 16 bases between them.

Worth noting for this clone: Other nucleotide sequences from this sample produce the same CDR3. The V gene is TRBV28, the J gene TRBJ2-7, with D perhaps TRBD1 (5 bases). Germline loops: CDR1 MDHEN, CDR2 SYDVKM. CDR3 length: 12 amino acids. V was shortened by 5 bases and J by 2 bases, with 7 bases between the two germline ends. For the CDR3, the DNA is TGTGCCAGCAGTAGGGGTACCTACGAGCAGTACTTC. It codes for CASSRGTYEQYF.

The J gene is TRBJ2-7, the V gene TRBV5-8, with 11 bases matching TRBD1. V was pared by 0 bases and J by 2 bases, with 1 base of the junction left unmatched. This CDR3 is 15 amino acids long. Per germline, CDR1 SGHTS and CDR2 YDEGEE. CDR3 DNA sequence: TGTGCCAGCAGCTTGGTGGGACAGGGGGCCTACGAGCAGTACTTC. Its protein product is CASSLVGQGAYEQYF.